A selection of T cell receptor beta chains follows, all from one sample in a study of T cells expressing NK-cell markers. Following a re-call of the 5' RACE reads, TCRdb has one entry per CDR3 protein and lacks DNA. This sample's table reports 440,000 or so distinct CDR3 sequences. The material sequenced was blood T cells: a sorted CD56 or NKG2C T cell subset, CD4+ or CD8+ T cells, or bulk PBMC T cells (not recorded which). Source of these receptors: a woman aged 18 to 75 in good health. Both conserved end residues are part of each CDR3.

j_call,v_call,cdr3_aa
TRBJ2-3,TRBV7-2,CASSSGSAQYF
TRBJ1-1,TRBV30,CAWSVLGQGVEAFF
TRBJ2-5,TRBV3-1,CASSQSPRLETQYF
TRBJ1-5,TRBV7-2,CASSYAPGQGARQPQHF
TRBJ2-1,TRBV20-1,CSARVGYSSYNEQFF
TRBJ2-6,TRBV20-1,CSARQNDKVYGSGANVLTF
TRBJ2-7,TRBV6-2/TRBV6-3,CASTLAGSSYEQYF
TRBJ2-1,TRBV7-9,CASSFGAANYNEQFF
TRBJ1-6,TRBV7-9,CASSRGAGNSPLHF
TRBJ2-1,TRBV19,CASSDSGRTSYNEQFF
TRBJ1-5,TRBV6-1,CASMGGGNQPQHF
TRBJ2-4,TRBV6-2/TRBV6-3,CASSYEDLAKNIQYF
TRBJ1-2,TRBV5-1,CASSEGDSTYGYTF
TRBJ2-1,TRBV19,CASSITEYNEQFF
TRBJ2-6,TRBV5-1,CASTTGANVLTF
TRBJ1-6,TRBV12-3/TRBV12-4,CASSLWGQGGSPLHF
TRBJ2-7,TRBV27,CASSLAGQGSYEQYF
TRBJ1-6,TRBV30,CAWTKVPLRGNSPLHF
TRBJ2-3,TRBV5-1,CASSLDWGTDTQYF
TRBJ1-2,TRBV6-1,CASSEPGQKNYGYTF
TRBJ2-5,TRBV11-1,CASSWTEETQYF
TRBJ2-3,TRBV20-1,CSATSSNEDTQYF
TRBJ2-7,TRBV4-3,CASSPGAAYSYEQYF
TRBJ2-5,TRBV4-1,CASSQDTFSGRAGETQYF
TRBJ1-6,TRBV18,CASSPSTDYNSPLHF
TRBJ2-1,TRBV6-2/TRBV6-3,CASTTGTSGGDEQFF
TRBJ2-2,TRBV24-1,CATGHHKNTGELFF
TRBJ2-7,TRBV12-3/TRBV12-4,CASSLVEEQYF
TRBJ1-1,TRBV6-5,CASITGRPNTEAFF
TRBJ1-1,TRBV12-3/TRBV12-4,CASSFRVGTEAFF
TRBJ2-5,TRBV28,CASSPQGTSQETQYF
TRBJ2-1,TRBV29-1,CSVEGVGSTYNEQFF
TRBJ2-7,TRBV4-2,CASSSGFAYEQYF
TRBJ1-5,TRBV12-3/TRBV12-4,CASSLIGLGSHSNQPQHF
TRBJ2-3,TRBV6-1,CASSRGTSSTDTQYF
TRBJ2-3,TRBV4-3,CASSQFSLGTDTQYF
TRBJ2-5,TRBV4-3,CASSQGLATLEETQYF
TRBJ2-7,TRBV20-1,CSASSGRFREQYF
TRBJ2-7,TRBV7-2,CASSLHRGSYEQYF
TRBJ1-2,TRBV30,CAWRRGPGYTF
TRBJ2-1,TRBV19,CASTTDGYNEQFF
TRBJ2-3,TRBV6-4,CASSDSAAGGTDTQYF
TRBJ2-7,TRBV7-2,CASSVDYSEQYF
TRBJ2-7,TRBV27,CAIGEGQGAYEQYF
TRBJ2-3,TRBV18,CASSPPGERDTQYF
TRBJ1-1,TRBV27,CASTTQGNTEAFF
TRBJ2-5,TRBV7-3,CASSLRAGVVGQETQYF
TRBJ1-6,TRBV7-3,CASSRGTDYNSPLHF
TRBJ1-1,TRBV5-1,CASSSRTGGYGTEAFF